Listed below are T cell receptor beta chains from one sample, sequenced in a study of blood T cell repertoires in COVID-19. Clones were sequenced by immunoSEQ multiplex PCR, and TCRdb holds only the in-frame ones, with some missing. The table has a few hundred thousand clones, around 92% seen once. The material sequenced was PBMCs or T cells enriched from blood (not recorded which). These receptors all stem from a woman aged 45-65 years who had been exposed to COVID-19. CDR3s include the opening cysteine and the closing phenylalanine or tryptophan. A D gene is named only where the DNA matches it firmly. Some rows have no size entry. The others give once, few or many, or a class for an expanded clone.

j_call v_call d_call cdr3_length clone_size cdr3_aa cdr3_nt
TRBJ2-3 TRBV11-3 TRBD2 18 . CASSSGPLAGGPTDTQYF TGTGCCAGCAGCTCCGGCCCCCTAGCGGGGGGTCCCACAGATACGCAGTATTTT
TRBJ1-1 TRBV14 . 16 . CASSQVGGGLNTEAFF TGTGCCAGCAGCCAAGTCGGGGGGGGTTTGAACACTGAAGCTTTCTTT
TRBJ1-2 TRBV4-1 . 14 . CASSPSGGNYGYTF TGCGCCAGCAGCCCGAGCGGAGGTAACTATGGCTACACCTTC
TRBJ2-7 TRBV2 TRBD2 18 . CASSEEVIGGGPFYEQYF TGTGCCAGCAGTGAAGAGGTGATAGGCGGGGGGCCCTTCTACGAGCAGTACTTC
TRBJ1-1 TRBV10-3 . 14 . CAITQQQANTEAFF TGTGCCATCACCCAGCAACAGGCGAACACTGAAGCTTTCTTT
TRBJ1-2 TRBV30 . 13 . CAWASDTKSGYTF TGTGCCTGGGCCTCGGACACAAAAAGCGGCTACACCTTC
TRBJ1-6 TRBV7-8 . 13 . CASNRPGDSPLHF TGTGCCAGCAACCGCCCGGGAGATTCACCCCTCCACTTT
TRBJ2-7 TRBV4-1 TRBD2 17 . CASSQDYMGLGSYEQYF TGCGCCAGCAGCCAAGACTACATGGGACTAGGCTCCTACGAGCAGTACTTC
TRBJ2-2 TRBV19 . 15 . CASSSHRVNTGELFF TGTGCCAGTAGTTCCCACAGGGTGAACACCGGGGAGCTGTTTTTT
TRBJ1-1 TRBV3-1/TRBV3-2 TRBD1 14 . CASRTGGLNTEAFF TGTGCCAGCAGGACAGGGGGTCTCAACACTGAAGCTTTCTTT
TRBJ2-3 TRBV4-1 TRBD2 17 . CASSQLAGHTSTDTQYF TGCGCCAGCAGCCAACTAGCGGGGCACACTAGCACAGATACGCAGTATTTT
TRBJ1-3 TRBV18 TRBD1 14 . CATQQGAEGNTIYF TGTGCCACCCAACAGGGGGCAGAAGGAAACACCATATATTTT
TRBJ2-3 TRBV3-1/TRBV3-2 . 15 . CASSQDLADRDTQYF TGTGCCAGCAGCCAAGATCTTGCAGACAGAGATACGCAGTATTTT
TRBJ1-4 TRBV5-6 TRBD1 17 . CASITRGQVTTNEKLFF TGTGCCAGCATCACGCGGGGACAGGTGACAACTAATGAAAAACTGTTTTTT
TRBJ2-5 TRBV2 . 13 . CAETSRGQETQYF TGTGCAGAAACATCCAGGGGCCAAGAGACCCAGTACTTC
TRBJ2-1 TRBV24-1 TRBD2 15 . CATSAEAGGRREQFF TGTGCCACCAGTGCCGAAGCGGGGGGGCGTCGTGAGCAGTTCTTC
TRBJ2-2 TRBV5-1 TRBD2 16 . CASSLVYGRYTGELFF TGCGCCAGCAGCTTGGTTTACGGGAGGTACACCGGGGAGCTGTTTTTT
TRBJ1-6 TRBV20-1 . 11 . CSARLNSPLHF TGCAGTGCTAGGCTAAATTCACCCCTCCACTTT
TRBJ2-4 TRBV2 . 15 . CASTGGWPPEGIQYF TGTGCCAGCACGGGTGGGTGGCCGCCCGAGGGCATTCAGTACTTC
TRBJ1-2 TRBV5-4 . 13 . CASSSTGPYGYTF TGTGCCAGCAGCTCGACAGGTCCCTATGGCTACACCTTC
TRBJ2-1 TRBV19 . 16 . CASSGQAGEAYNEQFF TGTGCCAGTAGTGGGCAGGCCGGGGAGGCCTACAATGAGCAGTTCTTC
TRBJ1-1 TRBV15 . 14 . CATSRDFQGVRAFF TGTGCCACCAGCAGAGATTTTCAGGGTGTGAGAGCTTTCTTT
TRBJ2-5 TRBV6-5 . 14 . CASHLGGPGETQYF TGTGCCAGTCATTTAGGAGGGCCAGGGGAGACCCAGTACTTC
TRBJ2-2 TRBV5-4 . 16 . CASSRLGLANTGELFF TGTGCCAGCAGTCGGTTGGGGCTCGCGAACACCGGGGAGCTGTTTTTT
TRBJ2-5 TRBV7-2 TRBD2 19 . CASSSTGTSGGVGGKTQYF TGTGCCAGCAGCTCCACCGGGACTAGCGGGGGGGTTGGAGGAAAGACCCAGTACTTC
TRBJ1-3 TRBV11-2 TRBD1 16 few CATSRQGTASGNTIYF TGTGCGACCTCCCGACAGGGGACAGCTTCTGGAAACACCATATATTTT
TRBJ1-6 TRBV3-1/TRBV3-2 TRBD1 16 . CASSQGGQIYNSPLHF TGTGCCAGCAGCCAAGGGGGACAGATCTATAATTCACCCCTCCACTTT
TRBJ2-5 TRBV5-4 TRBD2 18 . CASSLGFTSGDLQETQYF TGTGCCAGCAGCTTGGGGTTTACTAGCGGGGACTTACAAGAGACCCAGTACTTC
TRBJ1-1 TRBV6-5 . 12 . CAIGGPYTEAFF TGTGCCATCGGAGGACCTTACACTGAAGCTTTCTTT
TRBJ2-3 TRBV7-9 . 17 . CASSLSFGSGGTDTQYF TGTGCCAGCAGCTTGTCGTTTGGTAGCGGAGGCACAGATACGCAGTATTTT